A single sample gave rise to the 10 T cell receptor beta chains below, sequenced in a study of blood T cell repertoires in COVID-19. Generated by immunoSEQ multiplex PCR, the TCRdb table keeps only in-frame clones and is missing some. This table has roughly 250,000 clones, 85% to 90% appearing once. Sequenced input: PBMCs or T cells enriched from blood (not recorded which). These receptors originate from a young woman who had recovered from COVID-19.

The V and J genes are TRBV6-1 and TRBJ2-3; TRBD1 might be the D (6 bases). The CDR3 has 20 amino acids. The V end lost 2 bases, the J end lost 1 base, and 25 bases lay between the germline ends. The V gene's germline CDR1 is MNHNS and CDR2 SASEGT. CDR3 DNA sequence: TGTGCCAGCAGTGAATTGGGAGTCGACAGGAGAGTTTTGGGCACAGATACGCAGTATTTT. As protein: CASSELGVDRRVLGTDTQYF.

V usage is TRBV27 and J usage is TRBJ1-1; D is ambiguous. Germline V gives CDR1 MNHEY, CDR2 SMNVEV (reference sequence). Trimming took off 2 bases at V and 0 bases at J, with 13 bases between the two ends. The CDR3 consists of 16 residues. In nucleotides, the CDR3 is TGTGCCAGCAGTTTACGTGCGAACCTAATGAACACTGAAGCTTTCTTT. It codes for CASSLRANLMNTEAFF.

About this clone itself: Its ends do not fully match the called genes, so a read error is possible. V gene TRBV7-7 combines with J gene TRBJ1-4, with D tentatively TRBD1 (5 bases). From germline, CDR1 is SSHAT and CDR2 FNYEAQ (reference sequence). This CDR3 has 13 residues. The CDR3 reads CASSRGANEKLFF. The DNA for the CDR3 is TGTGCTAGCAGCCGGGGGGCTAATGAAAAACTGTTTTTT.

A single count supports this clone. The genes are TRBV4-1 and TRBJ2-1, with a weak D call TRBD2 (6 bases). The CDR3 runs to 15 residues. From germline, CDR1 is MGHRA and CDR2 YSYEKL. Trimming removed 1 base from V and 6 bases from J, with 13 bases in between. The CDR3 bases are TGCGCCAGCAGCCAAGCACCATTGGAGGGCAATGAGCAGTTCTTC. Translation gives CASSQAPLEGNEQFF.

The genes are TRBV28 and TRBJ1-2; D unresolved. Trimming stripped 3 bases from V and 4 bases from J, with 12 bases between. The CDR3 has 14 amino acids. Germline V gene data show CDR1 as MDHEN and CDR2 as SYDVKM. In DNA, the CDR3 is TGTGCCAGCAGTTTGGCGGCAACTAGCTATGGCTACACCTTC. It yields the protein CASSLAATSYGYTF.

This clone was detected only once. The gene calls are TRBV28 and TRBJ1-2; D not resolved. The CDR3 covers 12 residues. Deletions cut 2 bases from V and 5 bases from J, with 6 bases between. The germline V gene has CDR1 MDHEN and CDR2 SYDVKM. DNA for the CDR3: TGTGCCAGCAGTTTAGGCGGTTATGGCTACACCTTC. Translated: CASSLGGYGYTF.

This chain uses TRBV3-1 (or the pseudogene TRBV3-2) with TRBJ2-2, with a possible D match to TRBD2 (5 bases). With 4 bases removed from V and 5 bases from J, the gap between germline ends came to 23 bases. The CDR3 covers 18 residues. The germline V gene has CDR1 LGHDT and CDR2 YNNKEL (reference sequence). As DNA, the CDR3 is TGTGCCAGCAGCCCGGCTAGCAGCGCTCCAGTGAGAACCGGGGAGCTGTTTTTT. Its protein product is CASSPASSAPVRTGELFF.

The rearrangement joins TRBV28 to TRBJ2-4; 7 bases align to TRBD1. From germline, CDR1 is MDHEN and CDR2 SYDVKM. The trim removed 4 bases at V and 0 bases at J, leaving 6 bases unmatched. The CDR3 spans 16 residues. The CDR3 here is CASSSPGQIAKNIQYF. In nucleotides, the CDR3 is TGTGCCAGCAGTTCTCCGGGACAGATAGCCAAAAACATTCAGTACTTC. Full variable domain (missing parts from reference TRBV28 and TRBJ2-4): DVKVTQSSRYLVKRTGEKVFLECVQDMDHENMFWYRQDPGLGLRLIYFSYDVKMKEKGDIPEGYSVSREKKERFSLILESASTNQTSMYLCASSSPGQIAKNIQYFGAGTRLSVL.

The CDR3 loop reads CASTPQGTSGNTIYF. In DNA, the CDR3 is TGTGCCAGTACCCCTCAGGGCACCTCTGGAAACACCATATATTTT. This chain connects TRBV19 to TRBJ1-3; possibly TRBD1 for D (5 bases). The CDR3 is made up of 15 amino acids. Between the trimmed V and J ends, which lost 7 bases and 0 bases, there was a span of 13 bases. The germline V gene has CDR1 LNHDA and CDR2 SQIVND (reference sequence).

In the case of this clone: Likely a read error: the CDR3 ends without its conserved phenylalanine or tryptophan. The DNA is omitted, as the CDR3 cannot be located on it reliably, and the CDR3 follows TCRdb's listing. The CDR3: CASSLGVGQGSL. The gene calls are TRBV7-2 and TRBJ1-2; the table calls TRBD1, which could not be checked here. The CDR3 adds up to 12 amino acids, both ends counted. Germline lookup yields CDR1 SGHTA and CDR2 FQGNSA.